This TCR beta chain was sequenced in a study of spatial heterogeneity in lung cancer. In the study overall: On average, each unique TCR and UMI combination appeared more than ten times in raw reads.

The length of the CDR3 is 18 residues. J gave up 6 bases and V 0 bases, and 12 bases lay outside the gene matches. In germline, CDR1 is LGHNA, CDR2 YSLEER. This clonotype is termed medium-sized. This beta chain turned up in a library designed for alpha chains; as an off-target read, its abundance says little. This sample's time point: sample taken at primary tumor resection. Researchers sequenced whole RNA taken from tumor, nontumor lung or frozen PBMC without sorting. 72 TRACERx patients with early, untreated non-small cell lung cancer donated samples. TCR cDNA molecules each had a unique molecular identifier. TCRdb called the 5' RACE reads again in MiXCR, with one record for every CDR3 protein. This sample has around 4,000 distinct CDR3 sequences, with around 21% found just once.

The material sequenced was normal lung tissue next to the tumor, taken at surgery. The chain has TRBV4-3 and TRBJ2-5, with 11 bases matching TRBD2. This receptor was obtained from a female donor with early-stage non-small cell lung cancer. CDR3 DNA sequence: TGCGCCAGCAGCCAAGATCTTGGTATCCTAGCGGGGGGTCAGACCCAGTACTTC. Translated: CASSQDLGILAGGQTQYF.